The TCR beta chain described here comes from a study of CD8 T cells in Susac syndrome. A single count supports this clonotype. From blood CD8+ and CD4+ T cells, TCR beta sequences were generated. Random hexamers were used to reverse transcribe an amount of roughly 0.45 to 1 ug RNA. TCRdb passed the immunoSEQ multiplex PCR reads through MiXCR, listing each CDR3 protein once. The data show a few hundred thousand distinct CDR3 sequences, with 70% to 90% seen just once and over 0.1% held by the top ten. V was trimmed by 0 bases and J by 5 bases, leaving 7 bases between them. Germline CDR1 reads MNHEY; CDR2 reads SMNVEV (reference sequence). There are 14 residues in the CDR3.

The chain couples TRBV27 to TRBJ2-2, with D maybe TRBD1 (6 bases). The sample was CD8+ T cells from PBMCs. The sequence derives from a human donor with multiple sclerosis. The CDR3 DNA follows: TGTGCCAGCAGTTTATCGACAGGAACCGGGGAGCTGTTTTTT. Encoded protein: CASSLSTGTGELFF.